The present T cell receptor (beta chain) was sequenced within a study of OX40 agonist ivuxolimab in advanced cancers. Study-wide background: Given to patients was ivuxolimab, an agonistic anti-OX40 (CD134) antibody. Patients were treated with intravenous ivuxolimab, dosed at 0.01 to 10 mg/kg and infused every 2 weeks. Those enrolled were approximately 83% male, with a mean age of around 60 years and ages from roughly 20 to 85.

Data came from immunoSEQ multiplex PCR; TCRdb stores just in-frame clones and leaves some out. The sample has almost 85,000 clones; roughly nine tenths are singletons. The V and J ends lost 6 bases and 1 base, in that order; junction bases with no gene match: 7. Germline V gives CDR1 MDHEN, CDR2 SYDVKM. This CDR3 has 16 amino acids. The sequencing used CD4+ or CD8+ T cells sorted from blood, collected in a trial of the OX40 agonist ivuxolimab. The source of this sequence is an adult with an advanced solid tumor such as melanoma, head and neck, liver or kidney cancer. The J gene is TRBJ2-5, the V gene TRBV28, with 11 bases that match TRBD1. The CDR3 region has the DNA TGTGCCAGCAGAGGGCTAGGGACAGGGGGCCAAGAGACCCAGTACTTC. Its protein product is CASRGLGTGGQETQYF.